The present T cell receptor (beta chain) was sequenced within a study of blood T cell repertoires in COVID-19. The ends lost 4 bases at V and 0 bases at J; junction bases unmatched: 4. CDR3 length equals 17 residues. CDR1 MNHEY and CDR2 SMNVEV come from the germline V gene (reference sequence). Under the authors' procedure: From reference gene primer amplification, estimates of nucleated cell counts were derived. TCRdb keeps only in-frame clones here, not all; method: immunoSEQ multiplex PCR. From that table come the V and J calls and clone size; the DNA was used to work out D and trimming. Among about 160,000 clones listed, approximately 85% were seen once.

Specimen: peripheral blood. This TCR was recovered from a middle-aged man who had recovered from COVID-19. This chain joins TRBV27 and TRBJ2-6, with 9 positions matching TRBD1. This chain's CDR3 is CASSSGTGLSGANVLTF. The CDR3 coding sequence is TGTGCCAGCAGTTCCGGGACAGGGCTCTCTGGGGCCAACGTCCTGACTTTC.